This TCR beta chain was sequenced in a study of shared clonotypes between healthy human individuals. CD45RO-negative CD8 cells positively selected for CCR7 made up the naive population, which excluded terminally differentiated effector memory CD45RA+ cells. The CDR3 runs 15 residues. V gave up 6 bases and J gave up 4 bases; unmatched junction bases: 7. Germline values: CDR1 MNHEY, CDR2 SMNVEV (reference sequence). This table comes from immunoSEQ multiplex PCR, and its TCRdb copy is limited to in-frame clones, with some not included. This sample has 550,000 to 650,000 clones, with 96% found just once.

The rearrangement uses TRBV27 and TRBJ2-2; 8 bases agree with TRBD2. What was sequenced was naive CD8+ T cells sorted from blood. This clonotype was obtained from a woman younger than 45 in good health. The DNA for the CDR3 is TGTGCCAGCAGAACGGGACTAGGTGTCACCGGGGAGCTGTTTTTT. As protein: CASRTGLGVTGELFF.